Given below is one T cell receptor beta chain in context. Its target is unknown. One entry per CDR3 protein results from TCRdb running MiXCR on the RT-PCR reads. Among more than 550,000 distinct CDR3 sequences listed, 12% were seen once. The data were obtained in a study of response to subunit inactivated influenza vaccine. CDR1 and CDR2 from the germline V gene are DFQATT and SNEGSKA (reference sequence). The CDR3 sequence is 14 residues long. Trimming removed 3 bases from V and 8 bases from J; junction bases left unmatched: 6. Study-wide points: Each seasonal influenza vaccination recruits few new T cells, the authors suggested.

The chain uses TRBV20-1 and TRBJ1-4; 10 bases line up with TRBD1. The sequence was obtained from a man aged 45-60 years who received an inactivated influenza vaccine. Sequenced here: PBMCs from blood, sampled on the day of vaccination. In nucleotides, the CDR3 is TGCAGTGCTAGGAGGGGGACAGGGGCGGAAAAACTGTTTTTT. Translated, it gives CSARRGTGAEKLFF.